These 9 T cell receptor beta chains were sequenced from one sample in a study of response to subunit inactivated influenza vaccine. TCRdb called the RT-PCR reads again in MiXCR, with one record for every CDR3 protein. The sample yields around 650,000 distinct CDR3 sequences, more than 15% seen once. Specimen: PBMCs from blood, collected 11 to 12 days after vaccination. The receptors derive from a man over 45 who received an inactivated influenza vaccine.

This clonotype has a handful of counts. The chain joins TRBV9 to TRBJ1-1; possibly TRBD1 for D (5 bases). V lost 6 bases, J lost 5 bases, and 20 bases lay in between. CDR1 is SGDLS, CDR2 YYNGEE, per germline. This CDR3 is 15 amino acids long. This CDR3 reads CASTQEPGFGTEAFF. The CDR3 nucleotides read TGTGCCAGCACCCAAGAGCCAGGGTTCGGGACTGAAGCTTTCTTT.

For the CDR3, the DNA is TGTGCCAGCAGCCAGCATACTAGCGGGGGGATGGATACGCAGTATTTT. Amino acids: CASSQHTSGGMDTQYF. The genes are TRBV4-2 and TRBJ2-3; TRBD2 aligns across 12 bases. This CDR3 region has 16 residues. Germline CDR1 is LGHNA and CDR2 is YNFKEQ. V shed 3 bases, J shed 6 bases, and the junction held 7 bases outside the gene matches.

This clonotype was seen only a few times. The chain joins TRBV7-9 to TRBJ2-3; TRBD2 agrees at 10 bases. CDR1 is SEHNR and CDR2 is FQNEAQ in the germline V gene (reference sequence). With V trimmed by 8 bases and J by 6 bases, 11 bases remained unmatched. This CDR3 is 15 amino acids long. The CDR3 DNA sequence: TGTGCCAGCTTACGGACTAGCGGTGCAGGTGATACGCAGTATTTT. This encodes CASLRTSGAGDTQYF.

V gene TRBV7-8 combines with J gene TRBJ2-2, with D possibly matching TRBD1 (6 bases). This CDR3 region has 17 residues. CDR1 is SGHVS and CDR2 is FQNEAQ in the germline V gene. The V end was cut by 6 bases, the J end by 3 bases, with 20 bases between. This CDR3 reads CASSSSITGWDTGELFF. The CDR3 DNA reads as TGTGCCAGCAGTTCCTCAATTACAGGGTGGGACACCGGGGAGCTGTTTTTT.

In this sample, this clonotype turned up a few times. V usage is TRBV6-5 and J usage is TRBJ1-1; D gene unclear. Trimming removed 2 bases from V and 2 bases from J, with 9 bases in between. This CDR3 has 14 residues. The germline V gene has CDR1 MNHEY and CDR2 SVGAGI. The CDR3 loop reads CASSYQTFNTEAFF. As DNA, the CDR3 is TGTGCCAGCAGTTACCAAACCTTTAACACTGAAGCTTTCTTT.

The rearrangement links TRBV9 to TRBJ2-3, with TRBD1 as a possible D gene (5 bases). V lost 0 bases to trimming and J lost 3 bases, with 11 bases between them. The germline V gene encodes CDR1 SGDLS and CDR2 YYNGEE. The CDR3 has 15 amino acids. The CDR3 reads CASSVAVGQTDTQYF. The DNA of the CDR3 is TGTGCCAGCAGCGTAGCGGTGGGGCAGACAGATACGCAGTATTTT.

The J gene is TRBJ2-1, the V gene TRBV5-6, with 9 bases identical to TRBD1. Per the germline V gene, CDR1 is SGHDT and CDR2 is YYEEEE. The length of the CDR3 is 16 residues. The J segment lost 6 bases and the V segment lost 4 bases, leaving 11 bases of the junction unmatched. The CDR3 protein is CASSRRHGTGSNEQFF. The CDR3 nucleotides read TGTGCCAGCAGCCGGAGACACGGGACAGGGAGCAATGAGCAGTTCTTC.

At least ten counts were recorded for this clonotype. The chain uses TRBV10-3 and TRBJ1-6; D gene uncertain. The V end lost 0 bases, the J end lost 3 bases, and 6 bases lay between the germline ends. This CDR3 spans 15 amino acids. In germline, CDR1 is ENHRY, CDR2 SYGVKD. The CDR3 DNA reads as TGTGCCATCAGTGAGTCGTCCGGCTATAATTCACCCCTCCACTTT. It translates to CAISESSGYNSPLHF.

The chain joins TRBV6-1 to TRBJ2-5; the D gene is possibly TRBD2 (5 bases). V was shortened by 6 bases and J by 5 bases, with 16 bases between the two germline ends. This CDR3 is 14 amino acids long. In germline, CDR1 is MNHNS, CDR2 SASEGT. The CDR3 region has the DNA TGTGCCAGCAGGGCCGGGGTTCCCATGGAGACCCAGTACTTC. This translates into CASRAGVPMETQYF.